The clone carrying this T cell receptor (beta chain) has a handful of counts. Its target is not known. The sample comes from a study of vaccination and CD4 T cells after COVID-19. Looked up from germline, CDR1 is LNHDA and CDR2 is SQIVND (reference sequence). This CDR3 region has 13 residues. Trimming removed 7 bases at V and 8 bases at J, with 17 bases between. Sequenced with the Oncomine TCR Beta short-read assay was DNA taken from cultured CD4+ T cells. TCRdb fed the PCR reads into MiXCR, producing one record per CDR3 protein. The repertoire holds about 14,000 distinct CDR3 sequences, with 51% as singletons. The sample's treatment: approximately 9-day PBMC culture with coronavirus spike peptide pools or control peptides (ViraFEST assay). IL-2 at about 9.3 IU/ml and peptide pools at 8.5 to 10 ug/ml were added to PBMCs cultured at two million per well.

The TCR comes from a human donor who had recovered from COVID-19. The J gene is TRBJ1-2, the V gene TRBV19; tentative D call: TRBD1 (6 bases). The source was CD4+ T cells from blood, cultured in vitro, collected before SARS-CoV-2 vaccination. The CDR3 is CASNPNTGSGYTF. CDR3 nucleotide sequence: TGTGCCAGTAATCCCAATACAGGGTCCGGCTACACCTTC.